These 32 T cell receptor beta chains came from one sample sequenced in a study of molecular identifiers for immune sequencing clone quantification listed by TCRdb under 2018. The library was generated by PCR. The reads were generated on a NextSeq 500. TCRdb trimmed public reads at Q25 via fastp, called clones via MiXCR and kept in-frame beta chains. Under each unique CDR3 protein, matching rows form one entry showing the most common genes and DNA. This sample lists roughly 630,000 distinct CDR3 sequences; 25% were detected once. Together, the top ten hold 0.7% to 0.95% of the sample. Material: naive CD8+ T cells from blood, with Jurkat cell RNA spiked in. This sample's cell subset or site label indicates: FACS-sorted CD8+CD4-CCR7+CD45RA+ naive T cells. Receptors originate from a human donor in good health. Some libraries in this study had Jurkat cell RNA spiked in.

This clonotype came up once. An end of the junction differs from the germline gene, which may be a read error. The rearrangement joins TRBV7-9 to TRBJ2-2; the match to TRBD2 covers 10 bases. Germline V gives CDR1 SEHNR, CDR2 FQNEAQ (reference sequence). This CDR3 has 16 residues. The CDR3 DNA reads as TGTGCCAGCAGCCTCCCCCTAGCGGGGGACACCGGGGAGCCGTTTTTT. It codes for CASSLPLAGDTGEPFF.

The chain links TRBV4-1 to TRBJ1-1; tentatively, D is TRBD1 (5 bases). From germline, CDR1 is MGHRA and CDR2 YSYEKL. V was trimmed by 4 bases and J by 2 bases, leaving 11 bases between them. This CDR3 spans 14 amino acids. DNA for the CDR3: TGCGCCAGCAGCCTGGGGACCTTCAACACTGAAGCTTTCTTT. As protein: CASSLGTFNTEAFF.

With respect to this clonotype: The germline gene is not matched at one end of the junction; a read error may be the cause. The V gene is TRBV4-1, the J gene TRBJ2-1; 7 bases map to TRBD1. The germline gives CDR1 MGHRA, CDR2 YSYEKL. The CDR3 contains 15 residues. CDR3 nucleotide sequence: TGCGCCAGCGGCCAAGTCTTGGGACAGTACAATGAGCAGTTCTTC. It codes for CASGQVLGQYNEQFF.

At least ten counts were recorded for this clonotype. The chain has TRBV7-9 and TRBJ2-7, with D possibly TRBD2 on 6 matching bases. Germline CDR1 reads SEHNR; CDR2 reads FQNEAQ (reference sequence). The ends were cut back, 1 base at V and 7 bases at J, with 14 bases in the middle. The CDR3 covers 14 residues. CDR3 residues: CASSLVAPEGEQYF. CDR3 in DNA: TGTGCCAGCAGCTTAGTTGCCCCGGAGGGGGAGCAGTACTTC.

This clonotype showed up just once. A read error may account for a junction end that differs from germline. The rearrangement links TRBV4-3 to TRBJ1-2; D unresolved. Germline CDR1 is LGHNA and CDR2 is YSLEER. The CDR3 sequence is 18 residues long. The DNA of the CDR3 is TGCGCCAGCAGCCAAGATCGTGGCGGGCCCGGGCTGGGCTCTGGCTCCACCTTC. This sequence encodes CASSQDRGGPGLGSGSTF.

This clonotype occurred a few times. V gene TRBV30 combines with J gene TRBJ2-2, with unresolved D. V was pared by 0 bases and J by 6 bases, with 5 bases between. The CDR3 spans 12 residues. Germline V lookup: CDR1 GTSNPN, CDR2 SVGIG (reference sequence). The CDR3 nucleotides are TGTGCCTGGAGTGTTGTTCCCGGGGAGCTGTTTTTT. Amino acid sequence: CAWSVVPGELFF.

This clonotype was observed many times. The V gene is TRBV7-8, the J gene TRBJ2-5; D ambiguous. V was clipped by 1 base and J by 1 base, with 7 bases between them. Germline V gene sequence: CDR1 SGHVS, CDR2 FQNEAQ. The CDR3 runs 14 residues. In DNA, the CDR3 is TGTGCCAGCAGCTTAGTTGTGGGCCAAGAGACCCAGTACTTC. This translates into CASSLVVGQETQYF.

This clonotype has at least ten counts. The V call is TRBV4-3, the J call TRBJ2-2; no reliable D call. Deletions cut 0 bases from V and 4 bases from J, with 6 bases between. CDR1 and CDR2 from the germline V gene are LGHNA and YSLEER. The CDR3 extends over 14 amino acids. CDR3 protein: CASSQDDSTGELFF. The CDR3 coding sequence is TGCGCCAGCAGCCAAGATGACTCCACCGGGGAGCTGTTTTTT.

In the case of this clonotype: Given a much more abundant clone one base away, this may be a read error. This chain's CDR3 is CASSYTPREGLYEQYF. CDR3 DNA: TGTGCCAGCAGTTACACTCCGCGGGAGGGCCTCTACGAGCAGTACTTC. The rearrangement links TRBV6-6 to TRBJ2-7, with 9 bases fitting TRBD2. Germline CDR1 is MNHNY and CDR2 is SVGAGI (reference sequence). The length of the CDR3 is 16 residues. V dropped 2 bases and J dropped 3; count of bases not matched to a gene: 8.

Comment on this clonotype: A read error is possible here, since a much larger clone lies one base away. V usage is TRBV6-6 and J usage is TRBJ2-5; D ambiguous. Germline V gene sequence: CDR1 MNHNY, CDR2 SVGAGI (reference sequence). This CDR3 has 15 residues. Trimming cost V 2 bases and J 7 bases, with 17 bases left between them. The CDR3 spells CASSYLGTSEATQYF. DNA of the CDR3: TGTGCCAGCAGTTACCTCGGTACGTCGGAAGCGACCCAGTACTTC.

This clonotype has just a few counts. The DNA is omitted, as the CDR3 cannot be located on it reliably, and the CDR3 follows TCRdb's listing. CDR3 sequence: CSAETASYGCTF. The chain has TRBV20-1 and TRBJ1-2. Germline CDR1 DFQATT, CDR2 SNEGSKA (reference sequence). The CDR3 contains 12 residues when both ends are counted.

There are many counts of this clonotype. This chain links TRBV6-2 or TRBV6-3 with TRBJ1-2; no clear D. V was trimmed by 0 bases and J by 5 bases, leaving 10 bases between them. Germline loops: CDR1 MNHEY, CDR2 SVGEGT. CDR3 size: 14 residues. DNA for the CDR3: TGTGCCAGCAGTTACTCACCAAGAGAGTATGGCTACACCTTC. It translates to CASSYSPREYGYTF.

This clonotype was seen many times. The V and J genes are TRBV5-6 and TRBJ2-1; tentatively, D is TRBD2 (5 bases). V dropped 1 base and J dropped 6 bases, with 11 bases sitting between them. The CDR3 is 14 amino acids. The V gene's germline CDR1 is SGHDT and CDR2 YYEEEE. The CDR3 is CASSLSHSANEQFF. CDR3 nucleotides: TGTGCCAGCAGCTTGAGCCATAGCGCCAATGAGCAGTTCTTC.

This clonotype was counted at least ten times. This rearrangement joins TRBV21-1 to TRBJ1-4. TRBV21-1 is flagged as a pseudogene. This CDR3 spans 15 amino acids. CDR3 residues: CASSKVGRLNEKLFF. The CDR3 region has the DNA TGTGCCAGCAGCAAAGTCGGCAGACTGAATGAAAAACTGTTTTTT.

With regard to this clonotype: A read error may be the cause here, since a much bigger clone is one base away. This chain links TRBV7-2 with TRBJ1-6; a possible D gene is TRBD1 (6 bases). The germline gives CDR1 SGHTA, CDR2 FQGNSA. This CDR3 contains 16 residues. V dropped 0 bases and J dropped 9 bases, with 15 bases sitting between them. For the CDR3, the DNA is TGTGCCAGCAGCTTAGCATTACAGGGTTGGAGTTCACCCCTCCACTTT. Encoded protein: CASSLALQGWSSPLHF.

The chain is built from TRBV12-5 and TRBJ1-3; tentatively, D is TRBD1 (5 bases). CDR3 length: 15 amino acids. Germline assignment: CDR1 LGHNT and CDR2 FRNRAP. V lost 5 bases and J lost 4, with 15 bases in between. CDR3 sequence (DNA): TGTGCTAGTGGTCCACCATGGGGGATGGGAAACACCATATATTTT. It codes for CASGPPWGMGNTIYF.

This clonotype has just a few counts. The J gene is TRBJ1-2, the V gene TRBV3-1; D perhaps matches TRBD1 (6 bases). V gave up 4 bases and J gave up 0 bases, with 15 bases separating them. Germline lookup yields CDR1 LGHDT and CDR2 YNNKEL (reference sequence). CDR3 length: 16 amino acids. CDR3 sequence: CASSRGTFNPNYGYTF. CDR3 sequence (DNA): TGTGCCAGCAGCCGCGGGACATTCAACCCTAACTATGGCTACACCTTC.

This clonotype has only a few counts. The rearrangement links TRBV7-2 to TRBJ1-3; D may be TRBD1 (5 bases). Trimming stripped 7 bases from V and 7 bases from J, with 17 bases between. The V gene's germline CDR1 is SGHTA and CDR2 FQGNSA. This CDR3 is 14 amino acids long. Written as DNA, the CDR3 is TGTGCCAGCACCCTAATAGGGGCCTTGAACACCATATATTTT. Translation: CASTLIGALNTIYF. Full variable domain (remainder filled in from reference TRBV7-2 and TRBJ1-3): GAGVSQSPSNKVTEKGKDVELRCDPISGHTALYWYRQSLGQGLEFLIYFQGNSAPDKSGLPSDRFSAERTGGSVSTLTIQRTQQEDSAVYLCASTLIGALNTIYFGEGSWLTVV.

This clonotype has just a few counts. This chain joins TRBV20-1 and TRBJ2-3, with TRBD2 matching 7 bases. Germline trimming cut 4 bases from V and 5 bases from J; bases unmatched to any gene: 9. This CDR3 is 14 amino acids long. The germline V gene encodes CDR1 DFQATT and CDR2 SNEGSKA (reference sequence). Here the CDR3 reads CSAIGAGTGDTQYF. The CDR3 DNA reads TGCAGTGCTATCGGAGCGGGGACTGGAGATACGCAGTATTTT.

This clonotype showed up many times. CDR3 in amino acids: CASSVAESHIQYF. CDR3 coding DNA: TGTGCCAGCAGTGTTGCGGAATCCCACATTCAGTACTTC. V is TRBV2 and J is TRBJ2-4; D remains unclear. The V end lost 4 bases, the J end lost 8 bases, and 12 bases lay between the germline ends. This CDR3 contains 13 residues. CDR1 is SNHLY, CDR2 FYNNEI, per germline.

The chain is built from TRBV7-9 and TRBJ2-5; TRBD1 is a possible D gene (5 bases). V gave up 5 bases and J gave up 2 bases, with 12 bases separating them. There are 14 residues in the CDR3. Germline V gene sequence: CDR1 SEHNR, CDR2 FQNEAQ (reference sequence). The chain's CDR3 is CASSTTTAQETQYF. CDR3 nucleotide sequence: TGTGCCAGCAGCACCACGACAGCACAAGAGACCCAGTACTTC.

This clonotype was detected a few times. This chain connects TRBV4-3 to TRBJ2-7; D is perhaps TRBD2 (5 bases). CDR1 is LGHNA and CDR2 is YSLEER in the germline V gene. CDR3 size: 15 residues. Trimming removed 0 bases at V and 2 bases at J, with 11 bases between. For the CDR3, the DNA is TGCGCCAGCAGCCAAGATCGAAGCGGAGCCTACGAGCAGTACTTC. It codes for CASSQDRSGAYEQYF.

In this sample, this clonotype turned up many times. The chain couples TRBV6-1 to TRBJ1-5; no reliable D call. Deletions cut 4 bases from V and 4 bases from J, with 11 bases between. This CDR3 contains 14 residues. Germline V CDR1 and CDR2: MNHNS, SASEGT. The CDR3 nucleotides read TGTGCCAGCAGTGTGAGATCCCAGAATCAGCCCCAGCATTTT. Amino acids: CASSVRSQNQPQHF.

This clonotype was seen many times. This chain's CDR3 is CASSSGTSSETQYF. The CDR3 DNA reads TGTGCCAGCAGCTCTGGGACTAGCAGTGAGACCCAGTACTTC. The chain employs TRBV7-9 and TRBJ2-5; TRBD2 matches at 9 bases. The germline CDR1 and CDR2 sequences are SEHNR and FQNEAQ (reference sequence). CDR3 size: 14 residues. The V segment lost 4 bases and the J segment 5 bases; nucleotides outside the gene matches: 5. Full variable domain (missing parts from reference TRBV7-9 and TRBJ2-5): DTGVSQNPRHKITKRGQNVTFRCDPISEHNRLYWYRQTLGQGPEFLTYFQNEAQLEKSRLLSDRFSAERPKGSFSTLEIQRTEQGDSAMYLCASSSGTSSETQYFGPGTRLLVL.

The V and J genes are TRBV13 and TRBJ1-1; TRBD1 is a possible D gene (5 bases). The V end was cut by 9 bases, the J end by 1 base, with 18 bases between. This CDR3 spans 15 amino acids. Germline loops: CDR1 PRHDT, CDR2 FYEKMQ (reference sequence). CDR3 residues: CASSQQGVGNTEAFF. The CDR3 DNA reads as TGTGCCAGTAGCCAGCAGGGTGTGGGGAACACTGAAGCTTTCTTT.

On this clonotype itself: This may be a read error: a much more frequent sequence differs by one nucleotide. The rearrangement uses TRBV6-6 and TRBJ2-3; the D is unclear. CDR1 and CDR2 (germline): MNHNY, SVGAGI (reference sequence). This CDR3 has 16 residues. The CDR3 DNA reads TGTGCCAGCAGTTACGTGGAAATGGGCTTCACAGATACGCGGTATTTT. This translates into CASSYVEMGFTDTRYF.

This clonotype was counted only a few times. This chain uses TRBV27 with TRBJ2-7, with D perhaps TRBD2 (6 bases). V lost 3 bases and J 7 bases, leaving 16 bases between the germline ends. Germline CDR1 and CDR2: MNHEY and SMNVEV (reference sequence). There are 14 residues in the CDR3. CDR3 region: CASSFSGDPLEQYF. CDR3 sequence (DNA): TGTGCCAGCAGTTTTTCGGGGGACCCTCTAGAGCAGTACTTC.

Regarding this clonotype: The junction departs from germline at one end; a sequencing error may be responsible. The chain's CDR3 is CASSDSRDNGQFF. The CDR3 bases are TGTGCCAGCAGCGATAGCAGGGACAATGGGCAGTTCTTC. The chain is built from TRBV25-1 and TRBJ2-1; a possible D gene is TRBD1 (6 bases). Germline loops: CDR1 MGHDK, CDR2 SYGVNS. The CDR3 length is 13 residues.

The J gene is TRBJ1-4, the V gene TRBV2; D unresolved. CDR1 and CDR2 (germline): SNHLY, FYNNEI. V lost 6 bases and J lost 6, with 11 bases in between. The CDR3 has 13 amino acids. The CDR3 is CASRNALDEKLFF. The CDR3 DNA is TGTGCCAGCAGGAACGCCCTAGATGAAAAACTGTTTTTT.

This rearrangement joins TRBV27 to TRBJ2-1; D is possibly TRBD2 (5 bases). The CDR3 is made up of 13 amino acids. Germline loops: CDR1 MNHEY, CDR2 SMNVEV (reference sequence). V was shortened by 7 bases and J by 0 bases, with 7 bases between the two germline ends. In nucleotides, the CDR3 is TGTGCCAGCACGGGAAGCTCCTACAATGAGCAGTTCTTC. It translates to CASTGSSYNEQFF.

The chain is built from TRBV3-2 and TRBJ1-4; the D call of TRBD1 is as the table states it, not checked on the DNA. TRBV3-2 has pseudogene status. The CDR3 runs to 14 residues. The CDR3 coding sequence is TGTGCCAGCAGCCAAGGGACAGGAGGTGAAAAACTGTTTTTT. It codes for CASSQGTGGEKLFF.

This clonotype was observed a few times. This chain joins TRBV21-1 and TRBJ1-5; TRBD1, the table's D call, was not compared with the DNA. TRBV21-1 is classified as a pseudogene. This CDR3 has 15 residues. CDR3 in amino acids: CASSKSQGGNQPQHF. CDR3 coding DNA: TGTGCCAGCAGCAAATCGCAGGGGGGCAATCAGCCCCAGCATTTT.